The clone carrying this T cell receptor beta chain has at least ten counts. What it binds is not known. CDR3 length: 13 amino acids. Germline assignment: CDR1 SEHNR and CDR2 FQNEAQ (reference sequence). Trimming took 2 bases from V and 4 from J, leaving 5 bases between them. The data originate from a study of identical twins' blood T cells. Looking at the study overall: About 50 million reads came from about twelve libraries, six alpha, six beta. General study findings and limits: Even for out-of-frame TCRbeta, twins reportedly shared V gene usage much more than unrelated donors.

Each CDR3 protein gets one entry after TCRdb re-called the 5' RACE reads with MiXCR. The data show fewer than 450,000 distinct CDR3 sequences, over 25% seen once. The three twin pairs were reared together, likely meeting the same infections. Sequences were obtained from PBMCs. V gene TRBV7-9 combines with J gene TRBJ2-2; D not certain. The origin of this receptor is a woman aged 18-49 years in good health. The CDR3 protein is CASSLSGTGELFF. CDR3 sequence (DNA): TGTGCCAGCAGCTTATCAGGCACCGGGGAGCTGTTTTTT.